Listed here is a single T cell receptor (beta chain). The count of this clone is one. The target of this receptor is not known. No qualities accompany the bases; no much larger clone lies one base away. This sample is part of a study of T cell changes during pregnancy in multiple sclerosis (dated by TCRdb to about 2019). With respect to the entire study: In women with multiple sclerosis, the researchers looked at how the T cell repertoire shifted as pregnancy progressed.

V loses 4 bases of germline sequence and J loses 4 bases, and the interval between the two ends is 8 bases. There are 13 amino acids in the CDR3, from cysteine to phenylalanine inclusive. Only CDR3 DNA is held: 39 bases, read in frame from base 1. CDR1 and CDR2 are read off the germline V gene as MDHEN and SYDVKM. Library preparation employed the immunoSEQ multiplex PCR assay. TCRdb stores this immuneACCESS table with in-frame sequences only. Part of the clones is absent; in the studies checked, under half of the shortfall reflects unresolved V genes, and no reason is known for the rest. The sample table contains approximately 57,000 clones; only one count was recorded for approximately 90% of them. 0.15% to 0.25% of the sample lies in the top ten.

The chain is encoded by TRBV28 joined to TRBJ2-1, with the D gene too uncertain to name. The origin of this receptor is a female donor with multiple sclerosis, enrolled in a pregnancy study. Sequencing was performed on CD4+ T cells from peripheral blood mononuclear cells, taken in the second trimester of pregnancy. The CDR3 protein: CASSSLQYNEQFF. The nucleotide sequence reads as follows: TGTGCCAGCAGTTCCCTCCAGTACAATGAGCAGTTCTTC.